The 18 T cell receptor beta chains given below trace back to one sample, sequenced in a study of T cells in women clearing cervical HPV infection. Here immunoSEQ multiplex PCR was the method, and the copy in TCRdb shows in-frame clones only, minus some. There are about 46,000 clones in the sample, with less than 40% held by the top ten. Sample: blood buffy coat. Every receptor here comes from a woman between 18 and 70 years old with a cervical HPV16 infection that either progressed to CIN3+ or cleared (not recorded which).

A note on this clone: The read stops 3 residues short of the end of the CDR3; the missing end is completed from the germline J gene. This rearrangement joins TRBV30 to TRBJ1-2; 9 bases match TRBD1. In germline, CDR1 is GTSNPN, CDR2 SVGIG (reference sequence). V dropped 5 bases and J dropped 3; count of bases not matched to a gene: 13. This CDR3 spans 16 amino acids. The CDR3 DNA, read in part, is TGTGCCTGGTGTATTTGGCCGGGACAGGGAGACTATGGC. Translated, it gives CAWCIWPGQGDYG. The CDR3 in full is CAWCIWPGQGDYGYTF.

Comments on this clone: The CDR3 is cut off 3 residues early in the read; its end comes from the germline J gene. This sequence joins TRBV18 and TRBJ2-3, with no clear D. In germline, CDR1 is KGHSH, CDR2 LQKENI. Trimming shortened V by 3 bases and J by 0 bases, and 4 bases separated the two germline ends. The CDR3 extends over 13 amino acids. The CDR3 sequence is CASSPLSTDTQYF. The CDR3 bases that were read are TGTGCCAGCTCACCCCTGAGCACAGATACG.

As for this clone: The read stops 3 residues short of the end of the CDR3; the missing end is completed from the germline J gene. The chain carries TRBV20-1 and TRBJ2-2, with 7 nucleotides matching TRBD1. Germline CDR1 reads DFQATT; CDR2 reads SNEGSKA (reference sequence). The CDR3 length is 14 residues. The part of the CDR3 DNA that was read is TGCAGTGCATCCGGGACAGAGCATAATTCACCG. It codes for CSASGTEHNSP. The CDR3 as a whole reads CSASGTEHNSPLFF.

Details on this clone: The CDR3 end lies 3 residues beyond the end of the read and is filled in from the germline J gene. Additional DNA sequences in this sample encode the identical CDR3. The V call is TRBV18, the J call TRBJ1-2; TRBD1 matches at 9 bases. Germline loops: CDR1 KGHSH, CDR2 LQKENI. CDR3 length: 14 residues. The sequenced CDR3 bases are TGTGCCAGCTCACCGGGACAGGGCCGAGGTGGT. Amino acids: CASSPGQGRGG. The full CDR3 protein is CASSPGQGRGGYTF.

As concerns this clone: The read stops 3 residues short of the end of the CDR3; the missing end is completed from the germline J gene. The chain uses TRBV19 and TRBJ2-5; no clear D. Germline V gene lookup returns CDR1 LNHDA and CDR2 SQIVND (reference sequence). CDR3 size: 15 residues. The V end lost 6 bases, the J end lost 3 bases, and 17 bases lay between the germline ends. The CDR3 protein is CASSNSGTPEETQYF. The part of the CDR3 DNA that was read is TGTGCCAGTAGCAATTCGGGTACCCCTGAAGAGACC.

As to this clone: The read falls 3 residues short of the CDR3 end, and the missing part is taken from the germline J gene. The rearrangement links TRBV18 to TRBJ1-1; 8 bases agree with TRBD1. Unmatched junction bases numbered 3, after V lost 2 bases and J lost 4 bases. CDR1 is KGHSH and CDR2 is LQKENI in the germline V gene. The CDR3 consists of 14 residues. The CDR3 bases that were read are TGTGCCAGCTCACCAAGAACAGGGGGCACTGAA. It encodes CASSPRTGGTE. The CDR3 reads in full as CASSPRTGGTEAFF.

On this clone: Sequencing ends 3 residues short of the CDR3 end; the germline J gene provides the rest. This same CDR3 is encoded by further DNA sequences in the sample. The chain couples TRBV7-6 to TRBJ2-1; a possible D gene is TRBD1 (6 bases). CDR1 is SGHVS, CDR2 FNYEAQ, per germline. The length of the CDR3 is 17 residues. V lost 5 bases and J lost 4, with 21 bases in between. CDR3 bases read: TGTGCCAGCAGCCCCCCCACAGGGACAATTGGATACAATGAG. Translation gives CASSPPTGTIGYNE. The full-length CDR3 reads as CASSPPTGTIGYNEQFF.

Details on this clone: The DNA ends 3 residues before the CDR3 does, and the rest of the CDR3 is filled in from the germline J gene. This sequence joins TRBV20-1 and TRBJ2-3, with D perhaps matching TRBD2 (6 bases). Per the germline V gene, CDR1 is DFQATT and CDR2 is SNEGSKA (reference sequence). The V end was cut by 0 bases, the J end by 2 bases, with 12 bases between. This CDR3 is built from 15 residues. The CDR3 bases that were read are TGCAGTGCTAGAGATTGGCGGGGAGTCACAGATACG. Translated, it gives CSARDWRGVTDT. The entire CDR3 is CSARDWRGVTDTQYF.

Worth noting for this clone: The read falls 3 residues short of the CDR3 end, and the missing part is taken from the germline J gene. The J gene is TRBJ2-6, the V gene TRBV20-1; TRBD1 is a possible D gene (6 bases). Looked up from germline, CDR1 is DFQATT and CDR2 is SNEGSKA (reference sequence). Trimming pared 5 bases from V and 1 base from J, leaving 18 bases between. The CDR3 contains 17 residues. The part of the CDR3 DNA that was read is TGCAGTGCTGCCGACCGGGACACCCAGTCTGGGGCCAACGTC. This sequence encodes CSAADRDTQSGANV. The whole CDR3 sequence reads CSAADRDTQSGANVLTF.

Turning to this clone: The read ends 3 residues early relative to the CDR3; the germline J gene fills the gap. This chain links TRBV30 with TRBJ2-3; possible D gene TRBD2, 6 bases. In germline, CDR1 is GTSNPN, CDR2 SVGIG (reference sequence). The V and J ends lost 2 bases and 0 bases respectively, with 9 bases between them. There are 14 residues in the CDR3. The sequenced CDR3 bases are TGTGCCTGGAGTAGGGGACTTAGCACAGATACG. Translation gives CAWSRGLSTDT. The whole CDR3 region reads CAWSRGLSTDTQYF.

Comment on this clone: With the read ending 3 residues before the CDR3 end, the germline J gene is used to fill in that end. The chain links TRBV29-1 to TRBJ2-3, with 9 positions matching TRBD2. The germline CDR1 and CDR2 sequences are SQVTM and ANQGSEA. The V and J ends lost 5 bases and 0 bases, in that order; junction bases with no gene match: 3. This CDR3 spans 14 amino acids. The CDR3 DNA, read in part, is TGCAGCGTTCGCGGGAGGGCTAGCACAGATACG. Translated, it gives CSVRGRASTDT. The whole CDR3 is CSVRGRASTDTQYF.

A word on this clone: The read finishes 3 residues shy of the CDR3 end, and the germline J gene is used to complete it. This chain links TRBV19 with TRBJ2-2; D may be TRBD2 (6 bases). Germline CDR1 and CDR2: LNHDA and SQIVND (reference sequence). V was pared by 5 bases and J by 6 bases, with 10 bases between. This CDR3 has 13 residues. The CDR3 sequence is CASSVGGAGELFF. CDR3 bases read: TGTGCCAGTAGTGTCGGGGGAGCCGGGGAG.

The part of the CDR3 DNA that was read is TGCGCCAGCAGCCAAGATCAGGGTTTCGTCCAGACC. This sequence encodes CASSQDQGFVQT. The full CDR3 is CASSQDQGFVQTQYF. This rearrangement joins TRBV4-1 to TRBJ2-5, with D perhaps TRBD1 (5 bases). The sequenced fragment ends 3 residues before the CDR3 boundary, so the rest is inferred from the germline J gene. Trimming removed 0 bases at V and 6 bases at J, with 14 bases between. CDR3 length equals 15 residues. Germline CDR1 reads MGHRA; CDR2 reads YSYEKL.

About this clone itself: The read comes to an end 3 residues before the CDR3 does, leaving the germline J gene to fill in the end. This chain uses TRBV7-3 with TRBJ2-2, with a possible D match to TRBD1 (6 bases). Germline-derived CDR1 and CDR2 are SGHTA and FQGTGA. Trimming stripped 0 bases from V and 2 bases from J, with 10 bases between. The CDR3 runs 16 residues. The CDR3 bases that were read are TGTGCCAGCAGCTTAACGGGGGCGGCAAACACCGGGGAG. It yields the protein CASSLTGAANTGE. The entire CDR3 sequence reads CASSLTGAANTGELFF.

Of note for this clone: The CDR3 is cut off 3 residues early in the read; its end comes from the germline J gene. The chain couples TRBV19 to TRBJ2-2; 9 positions match TRBD2. CDR1 is LNHDA and CDR2 is SQIVND in the germline V gene (reference sequence). The CDR3 is 16 residues long. With 7 bases clipped from V and 6 bases from J, the junction kept 12 bases outside the gene matches. The CDR3 here is CASIVRSSGAPGELFF. The CDR3 bases that were read are TGTGCCAGTATCGTCAGGTCTAGCGGGGCCCCCGGGGAG.

Comments on this clone: The CDR3 end is not reached by the read, which stops 3 residues before it; the germline J gene fills it in. The chain couples TRBV7-2 to TRBJ2-5, with 9 bases lining up with TRBD1. This CDR3 is built from 17 residues. Losses at the gene ends were 0 bases for V and 4 bases for J; bases not matched to a gene: 9. Per germline, CDR1 SGHTA and CDR2 FQGNSA. CDR3 in amino acids: CASSLAVRDRVRETQYF. The sequenced CDR3 bases are TGTGCCAGCAGCTTAGCAGTCCGGGACAGGGTGAGAGAGACC.

A note on this clone: The CDR3 extends 3 residues past the end of the read, so its final part is completed from the germline J gene. This chain connects TRBV19 to TRBJ1-2, with D uncertain. Looked up from germline, CDR1 is LNHDA and CDR2 is SQIVND (reference sequence). The CDR3 is made up of 12 amino acids. CDR3 in amino acids: CASTAPGRDYTF. The CDR3 bases that were read are TGTGCCAGTACCGCGCCCGGTCGCGAC. The variable domain in full, completed from reference TRBV19 and TRBJ1-2, reads DGGITQSPKYLFRKEGQNVTLSCEQNLNHDAMYWYRQDPGQGLRLIYYSQIVNDFQKGDIAEGYSVSREKKESFPLTVTSAQKNPTAFYLCASTAPGRDYTFGSGTRLTVV.

Regarding this clone: The CDR3 end is not reached by the read, which stops 3 residues before it; the germline J gene fills it in. V and J are TRBV2 and TRBJ1-1, with a weak D call TRBD1 (6 bases). Germline CDR1 is SNHLY and CDR2 is FYNNEI. There are 12 residues in the CDR3. CDR3 bases read: TGTGCCAGCAGTGAAACAGGGCCCGAA. Translation gives CASSETGPE. The entire CDR3 is CASSETGPEAFF.